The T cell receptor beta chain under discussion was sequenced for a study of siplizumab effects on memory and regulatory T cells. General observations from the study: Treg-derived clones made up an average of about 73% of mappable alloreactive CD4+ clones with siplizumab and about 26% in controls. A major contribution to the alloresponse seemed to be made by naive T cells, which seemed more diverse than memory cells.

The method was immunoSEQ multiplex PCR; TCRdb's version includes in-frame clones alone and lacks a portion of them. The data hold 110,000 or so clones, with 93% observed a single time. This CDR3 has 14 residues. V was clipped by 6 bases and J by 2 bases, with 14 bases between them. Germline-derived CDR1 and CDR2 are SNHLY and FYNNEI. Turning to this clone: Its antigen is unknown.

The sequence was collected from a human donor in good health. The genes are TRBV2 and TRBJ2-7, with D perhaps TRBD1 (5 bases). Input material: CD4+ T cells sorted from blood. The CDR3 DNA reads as TGTGCCAGCAGGGCTCACCGCAGGGCCTACGAGCAGTACTTC. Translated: CASRAHRRAYEQYF.